This T cell receptor (beta chain) appears in the sequencing data of a study of shared clonotypes between healthy human individuals. Across the whole study: Ranging from 18 to 49 in age, donors were two women and three men. Points from the study as a whole: Specimens sampled were limited to blood, with tissue repertoires likely differing.

A word on this clone: Its antigen is not known.

Only in-frame clones appear in the TCRdb table, and some are missing; sequencing was by immunoSEQ multiplex PCR. The table records some 530,000 clones, about 84% of them present only once. The CDR3 has 16 amino acids. CDR1 and CDR2 (germline): ENHRY, SYGVKD. With 3 bases clipped from V and 0 bases from J, the junction kept 6 bases outside the gene matches. The TCR sequence derives from a woman aged 40 to 49 in good health. Some clones in this sample may be carry-over from other donors' samples. Sequenced: PBMCs. J is TRBJ2-7 and V is TRBV10-3; 9 nucleotides agree with TRBD1. This chain's CDR3 is CAISDGQGWISYEQYF. The CDR3 DNA follows: TGTGCCATCAGTGACGGACAGGGGTGGATCTCCTACGAGCAGTACTTC.